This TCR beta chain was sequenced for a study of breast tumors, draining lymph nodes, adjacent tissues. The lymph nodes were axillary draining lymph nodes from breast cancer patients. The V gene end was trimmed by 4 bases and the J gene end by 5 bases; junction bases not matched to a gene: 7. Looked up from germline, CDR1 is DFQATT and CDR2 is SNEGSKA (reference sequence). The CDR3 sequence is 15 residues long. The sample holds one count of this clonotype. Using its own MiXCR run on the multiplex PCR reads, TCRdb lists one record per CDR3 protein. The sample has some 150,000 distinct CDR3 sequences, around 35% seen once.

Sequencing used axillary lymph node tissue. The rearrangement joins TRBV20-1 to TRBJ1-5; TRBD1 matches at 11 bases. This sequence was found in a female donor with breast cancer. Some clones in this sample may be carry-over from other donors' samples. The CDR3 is CSATRTGGSYQPQHF. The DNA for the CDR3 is TGCAGTGCTACCAGGACAGGGGGCAGTTATCAGCCCCAGCATTTT.